A selection of T cell receptor beta chains follows, all from one sample in a study of metastatic and nonmetastatic thyroid tumors. TCRdb re-called the PCR reads via MiXCR. The table lists 7,000 to 8,000 clones, about 29% of them singletons, with around 43% in the top ten. Specimen: tumor tissue. These receptor sequences come from a male donor with papillary thyroid cancer or a benign thyroid nodule (not recorded which). Some clones in this sample may be carry-over from other donors' samples. The CDR3 runs from the conserved cysteine through the conserved F or W. The D gene is left open where the match is weak. Some rows mark clone size as missing; the rest say once, few, many or name a class of expanded clone.

d_call	cdr3_length	v_call	j_call	clone_size	cdr3_aa	cdr3_nt
.	15	TRBV6-1	TRBJ1-5	.	CASSWKGLSNQPQHF	TGTGCCAGCAGTTGGAAGGGCCTTAGCAATCAGCCCCAGCATTTT
.	14	TRBV27	TRBJ1-5	.	CASSLKGTHQPQHF	TGTGCCAGCAGTTTAAAGGGGACCCATCAGCCCCAGCATTTT
.	10	TRBV30	TRBJ1-1	.	CAWKGTEAFF	TGTGCCTGGAAGGGCACTGAAGCTTTCTTT
.	12	TRBV20-1	TRBJ1-2	medium-sized	CSAERRSYGYTF	TGCAGTGCTGAACGGCGGTCCTATGGCTACACCTTC
TRBD1	14	TRBV19	TRBJ2-7	few	CASSSGTGAYEQYF	TGTGCCAGTAGCTCCGGGACAGGGGCCTACGAGCAGTACTTC
TRBD1	15	TRBV28	TRBJ1-1	few	CASSPADRANTEAFF	TGTGCCAGCAGTCCCGCCGACAGGGCAAACACTGAAGCTTTCTTT
.	15	TRBV24-1	TRBJ2-5	.	CATSDLGADQETQYF	TGTGCCACCAGTGATTTGGGGGCAGACCAAGAGACCCAGTACTTC
.	15	TRBV2	TRBJ1-1	many	CASSFYGGMNTEAFF	TGTGCCAGCAGTTTTTATGGGGGAATGAACACTGAAGCTTTCTTT
TRBD2	18	TRBV15	TRBJ2-2	.	CATSRVSSGGENTGELFF	TGTGCCACCAGCAGAGTTTCTAGCGGGGGGGAGAACACCGGGGAGCTGTTTTTT
TRBD2	19	TRBV11-2	TRBJ2-3	.	CASSLDHSTSGSHTDTQYF	TGTGCCAGCAGCTTAGATCACAGCACTAGCGGGAGTCACACAGATACGCAGTATTTT
.	14	TRBV6-1	TRBJ1-2	.	CASRTWEGNYGYTF	TGTGCCAGCAGGACTTGGGAGGGAAACTATGGCTACACCTTC
.	15	TRBV20-1	TRBJ2-7	.	CSARDRRTFFYEQYF	TGCAGTGCTAGAGATAGGCGGACTTTCTTCTACGAGCAGTACTTC
TRBD1	14	TRBV6-1	TRBJ2-7	.	CASRVGQGTYEQYF	TGTGCCAGCAGGGTGGGACAGGGGACATACGAGCAGTACTTC
.	13	TRBV20-1	TRBJ2-7	.	CSALSRGRGEQYF	TGCAGTGCCCTAAGTCGGGGGCGGGGTGAGCAGTACTTC
.	16	TRBV27	TRBJ1-5	few	CATKPSGTSANQPQHF	TGTGCCACCAAGCCGTCCGGGACAAGTGCCAATCAGCCCCAGCATTTT
.	15	TRBV28	TRBJ2-3	few	CASSSGLTSTDTQYF	TGTGCCAGCAGTTCGGGACTTACTAGCACAGATACGCAGTATTTT
TRBD1	16	TRBV11-1	TRBJ2-3	few	CASSPGQGALSDTQYF	TGTGCCAGCAGTCCCGGACAGGGGGCTTTGTCAGATACGCAGTATTTT
TRBD2	16	TRBV11-2	TRBJ2-3	few	CASSSGTSGSTDTQYF	TGTGCCAGCAGCTCTGGGACTAGCGGGAGCACAGATACGCAGTATTTT
.	15	TRBV11-2	TRBJ2-1	few	CASSLDGSSYNEQFF	TGTGCCAGCAGCTTAGACGGGAGCTCCTACAATGAGCAGTTCTTC
.	15	TRBV28	TRBJ1-3	.	CASSGIERSGNTIYF	TGTGCCAGCAGTGGGATAGAAAGGTCTGGAAACACCATATATTTT
TRBD2	15	TRBV4-2	TRBJ2-1	.	CASSPASGGLNEQFF	TGTGCCAGCAGCCCCGCTAGCGGGGGGTTAAATGAGCAGTTCTTC
TRBD1	15	TRBV19	TRBJ1-5	few	CASSITGELSQPQHF	TGTGCCAGTAGTATAACAGGGGAACTAAGTCAGCCCCAGCATTTT
TRBD1	14	TRBV28	TRBJ1-3	.	CASSPRTGGNTIYF	TGTGCCAGCAGTCCAAGGACAGGAGGAAACACCATATATTTT
.	13	TRBV6-4	TRBJ2-2	few	CASSEGNTGELFF	TGTGCCAGCAGTGAAGGGAACACCGGGGAGCTGTTTTTT
.	13	TRBV20-1	TRBJ2-2	.	CSARDISPGELFF	TGCAGTGCTAGAGACATATCCCCCGGGGAGCTGTTTTTT
TRBD1	14	TRBV6-1	TRBJ1-6	few	CASRGTVQHSPLHF	TGTGCCAGCAGGGGGACAGTGCAGCACTCACCCCTCCACTTT
TRBD2	18	TRBV7-8	TRBJ2-7	many	CASSFTGTSGSSAYEQYF	TGTGCCAGCAGCTTTACCGGGACTAGCGGGAGCTCCGCCTACGAGCAGTACTTC
.	12	TRBV28	TRBJ1-6	.	CASSLLYSPLHF	TGTGCCAGCAGTTTATTGTATTCACCCCTCCACTTT
.	15	TRBV20-1	TRBJ2-2	.	CSARDSTDREGELFF	TGCAGTGCTAGAGATAGTACAGACCGAGAAGGGGAGCTGTTTTTT
TRBD1	15	TRBV9	TRBJ2-7	medium-sized	CASSVNTGERYEQYF	TGTGCCAGCAGCGTAAATACAGGGGAGCGGTACGAGCAGTACTTC
.	14	TRBV4-1	TRBJ2-1	.	CASSQGNTYNEQFF	TGCGCCAGCAGCCAAGGTAACACCTACAATGAGCAGTTCTTC
TRBD1	13	TRBV18	TRBJ1-6	once	CASSQTGDSPLHF	TGTGCCAGCTCACAGACAGGGGATTCACCCCTCCACTTT
TRBD1	15	TRBV6-2/TRBV6-3	TRBJ2-7	.	CASSYQWTGDYEQYF	TGTGCCAGCAGTTACCAATGGACAGGGGACTACGAGCAGTACTTC
.	17	TRBV19	TRBJ2-7	medium-sized	CASSMSDGRYPLYEQYF	TGTGCCAGTAGTATGTCGGACGGAAGATACCCTTTATACGAGCAGTACTTC
.	15	TRBV28	TRBJ2-6	.	CASSPLSSGANVLTF	TGTGCCAGCAGCCCCCTCAGCTCTGGGGCCAACGTCCTGACTTTC
.	16	TRBV28	TRBJ2-7	.	CASSLRDFQGVYEQYF	TGTGCCAGCAGTTTAAGGGACTTCCAAGGAGTCTACGAGCAGTACTTC
.	16	TRBV28	TRBJ1-2	few	CASSLRGTTILIGYTF	TGTGCCAGCAGTTTGCGGGGAACTACCATTCTGATTGGCTACACCTTC
.	17	TRBV4-3	TRBJ1-4	.	CASSQDSGSGVNEKLFF	TGCGCCAGCAGCCAAGATTCGGGTTCAGGGGTTAATGAAAAACTGTTTTTT
.	13	TRBV28	TRBJ2-5	few	CASSSQIQETQYF	TGTGCCAGCAGTTCCCAAATCCAAGAGACCCAGTACTTC
.	14	TRBV28	TRBJ1-2	few	CASSEPRDDYGYTF	TGTGCCAGCAGCGAACCCCGGGACGACTATGGCTACACCTTC
.	14	TRBV12-3/TRBV12-4	TRBJ2-3	few	CASMTGSSTDTQYF	TGTGCCAGCATGACAGGTAGCAGCACAGATACGCAGTATTTT
.	14	TRBV28	TRBJ1-2	.	CASSFSTGNYGYTF	TGTGCCAGCAGTTTCTCGACAGGAAACTATGGCTACACCTTC
.	15	TRBV6-1	TRBJ1-1	.	CASSAWEGGSTEAFF	TGTGCCAGCAGTGCCTGGGAAGGGGGGAGCACTGAAGCTTTCTTT
.	16	TRBV6-1	TRBJ1-6	few	CASRAGTGIWNSPLHF	TGTGCCAGCAGGGCAGGGACCGGAATTTGGAATTCACCCCTCCACTTT
TRBD1	13	TRBV19	TRBJ1-5	many	CASSIQGDQPQHF	TGTGCCAGTAGTATCCAGGGGGATCAGCCCCAGCATTTT
TRBD1	16	TRBV12-3/TRBV12-4	TRBJ2-5	medium-sized	CASSLALTGDQETQYF	TGTGCCAGCAGTTTAGCCCTGACAGGGGACCAAGAGACCCAGTACTTC
.	14	TRBV6-1	TRBJ1-2	few	CASTTSWSDYGYTF	TGTGCCAGCACCACCTCGTGGTCTGACTATGGCTACACCTTC
.	15	TRBV6-1	TRBJ2-2	few	CASSLMGVNTGELFF	TGTGCCAGCAGCCTCATGGGTGTGAACACCGGGGAGCTGTTTTTT
TRBD2	13	TRBV6-1	TRBJ2-7	few	CASQRGGVYEQYF	TGTGCCAGCCAGCGGGGAGGTGTCTACGAGCAGTACTTC
.	14	TRBV28	TRBJ2-3	.	CASSGTSPVDTQYF	TGTGCCAGCAGTGGAACCTCGCCGGTGGATACGCAGTATTTT
.	15	TRBV12-3/TRBV12-4	TRBJ1-4	few	CASSPQASINEKLFF	TGTGCCAGCAGCCCCCAGGCCAGTATTAATGAAAAACTATTTTTT
.	14	TRBV6-1	TRBJ1-5	large	CASSTSLSNQPQHF	TGTGCCAGCAGCACTAGCTTGAGCAATCAGCCCCAGCATTTT
TRBD1	15	TRBV28	TRBJ1-5	few	CASSLGQGSNQPHHF	TGTGCCAGCAGTTTGGGACAGGGGAGCAATCAGCCCCATCATTTT
TRBD2	16	TRBV5-1	TRBJ2-7	.	CASSLEMASGGYEQYF	TGCGCCAGCAGCTTGGAAATGGCTAGCGGGGGGTACGAGCAGTACTTC
.	15	TRBV28	TRBJ2-3	.	CASGSLGAGLPEQYF	TGTGCCAGCGGAAGCCTCGGGGCAGGGCTACCCGAGCAGTATTTT
.	14	TRBV19	TRBJ1-5	.	CASSIGQSNLPQHF	TGTGCCAGTAGTATCGGACAGTCCAATCTGCCCCAGCATTTT
TRBD1	16	TRBV4-2	TRBJ1-1	many	CASSPDRGWRDTEAFF	TGTGCCAGCAGCCCGGACAGGGGATGGAGAGACACTGAAGCTTTCTTT
.	14	TRBV4-1	TRBJ2-1	few	CASSQMGGTWEQFF	TGCGCCAGCAGCCAGATGGGGGGTACATGGGAGCAGTTCTTC
TRBD1	17	TRBV19	TRBJ2-1	medium-sized	CASSLLPGQGTNNEQFF	TGTGCCAGTAGCCTCCTTCCTGGACAGGGGACAAACAATGAGCAGTTCTTC
.	14	TRBV24-1	TRBJ1-3	many	CATSDLNSGNTIYF	TGTGCCACCAGTGATTTGAACAGTGGAAACACCATATATTTT